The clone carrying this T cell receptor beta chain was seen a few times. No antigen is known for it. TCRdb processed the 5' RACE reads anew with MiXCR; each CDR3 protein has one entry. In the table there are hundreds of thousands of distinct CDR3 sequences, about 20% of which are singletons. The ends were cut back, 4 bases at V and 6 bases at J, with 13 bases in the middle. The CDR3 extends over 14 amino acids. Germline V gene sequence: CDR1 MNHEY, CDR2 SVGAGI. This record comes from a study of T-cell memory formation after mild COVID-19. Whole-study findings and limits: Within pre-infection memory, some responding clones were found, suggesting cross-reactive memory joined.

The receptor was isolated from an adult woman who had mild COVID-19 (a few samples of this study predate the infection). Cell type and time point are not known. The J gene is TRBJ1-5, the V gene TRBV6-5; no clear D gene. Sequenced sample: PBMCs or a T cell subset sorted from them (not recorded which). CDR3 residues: CASSSDPDFQPQHF. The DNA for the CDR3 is TGTGCCAGCAGTTCGGACCCTGACTTTCAGCCCCAGCATTTT.